Listed here are 7 T cell receptor beta chains from one sample, sequenced in a study of glioma-infiltrating T cells. TCR alpha and beta CDR3 regions were amplified from RNA using iRepertoire nested multiplex PCR. TCRdb redid the calling of the multiplex PCR reads with MiXCR, one entry per CDR3 protein. The sample has some 100,000 distinct CDR3 sequences, less than 30% seen once. The sequenced material came from glioma tissue, nonneoplastic brain tissue, or PBMCs (not recorded which). The receptors shown here come from a human donor with low-grade glioma or glioblastoma, undergoing nonglioma brain surgery, or in good health (not recorded which).

Many counts were recorded for this clonotype. V usage is TRBV29-1 and J usage is TRBJ1-2, with D possibly being TRBD1 (5 bases). V was cut by 6 bases and J by 2 bases, with 13 bases left in between. Looked up from germline, CDR1 is SQVTM and CDR2 is ANQGSEA. This CDR3 is 13 amino acids long. The CDR3 reads CSVLIQGNYGYTF. The DNA of the CDR3 is TGCAGCGTCTTGATCCAGGGAAACTATGGCTACACCTTC. Full variable domain (rest looked up from reference TRBV29-1 and TRBJ1-2): SAVISQKPSRDICQRGTSLTIQCQVDSQVTMMFWYRQQPGQSLTLIATANQGSEATYESGFVIDKFPISRPNLTFSTLTVSNMSPEDSSIYLCSVLIQGNYGYTFGSGTRLTVV.

This clonotype has at least ten counts. This sequence joins TRBV15 and TRBJ2-5; D may be TRBD1 (6 bases). From germline, CDR1 is LNHNV and CDR2 YYDKDF (reference sequence). The CDR3 sequence is 10 residues long. CDR3 sequence: CAARGETQYF. The DNA for the CDR3 is TGTGCGGCGAGGGGGGAGACCCAGTACTTC.

In the case of this clonotype: This may be a read error, as it is one base from a much larger clone. The chain is built from TRBV11-2 and TRBJ2-7, with a tentative D call TRBD1 (6 bases). CDR1 is SGHAT, CDR2 FQNNGV, per germline. The CDR3 loop spans 13 amino acids. The V end was cut by 3 bases, the J end by 6 bases, with 12 bases between. The CDR3 DNA follows: TGTGCCAGCAGCTTGGGGGCAGGGAGCGAGCAGTACTTC. Protein: CASSLGAGSEQYF.

This clonotype has just one count. Here the CDR3 omits its conserved ending phenylalanine or tryptophan, so a read error is the likely source. The limits of the CDR3 on the DNA are not certain, so only TCRdb's listed CDR3 is given. The V call is TRBV27, the J call TRBJ2-5; the listed D gene, TRBD1, was not tested against the DNA. Counting both end residues, the CDR3 totals 17 amino acids. Germline V CDR1 and CDR2: MNHEY, SMNVEV (reference sequence). CDR3 sequence: CASSPWDRGDSPLHFGN.

The sample holds one count of this clonotype. A single base separates this from a much larger clone, so it may be a read error. The genes are TRBV29-1 and TRBJ1-2; 7 bases align to TRBD1. Looked up from germline, CDR1 is SQVTM and CDR2 is ANQGSEA. The CDR3 sequence is 13 residues long. V was clipped by 7 bases and J by 0 bases; unmatched bases: 5. CDR3 region: CSGAGTANYGYTF. In DNA form, the CDR3 reads TGCAGCGGGGCCGGGACAGCTAACTATGGCTACACCTTC. The complete variable domain, with remaining parts taken from reference TRBV29-1 and TRBJ1-2, reads SAVISQKPSRDICQRGTSLTIQCQVDSQVTMMFWYRQQPGQSLTLIATANQGSEATYESGFVIDKFPISRPNLTFSTLTVSNMSPEDSSIYLCSGAGTANYGYTFGSGTRLTVV.

Ten or more counts support this clonotype. The gene calls are TRBV5-1 and TRBJ1-3; D gene ambiguous. Trimming removed 5 bases at V and 0 bases at J, with 12 bases between. Germline loops: CDR1 SGHRS, CDR2 YFSETQ. The CDR3 sequence is 15 residues long. As DNA, the CDR3 is TGCGCCAGCAGTTCGGACGGAAACTCTGGAAACACCATATATTTT. This codes for CASSSDGNSGNTIYF.

The chain joins TRBV5-6 to TRBJ2-5, with 7 bases fitting TRBD1. V dropped 4 bases and J dropped 7; count of bases not matched to a gene: 7. CDR1 SGHDT and CDR2 YYEEEE come from the germline V gene. CDR3 length: 13 amino acids. CDR3 loop: CASSPDRAGTQYF. In DNA form, the CDR3 reads TGTGCCAGCAGCCCTGACAGGGCTGGGACCCAGTACTTC.